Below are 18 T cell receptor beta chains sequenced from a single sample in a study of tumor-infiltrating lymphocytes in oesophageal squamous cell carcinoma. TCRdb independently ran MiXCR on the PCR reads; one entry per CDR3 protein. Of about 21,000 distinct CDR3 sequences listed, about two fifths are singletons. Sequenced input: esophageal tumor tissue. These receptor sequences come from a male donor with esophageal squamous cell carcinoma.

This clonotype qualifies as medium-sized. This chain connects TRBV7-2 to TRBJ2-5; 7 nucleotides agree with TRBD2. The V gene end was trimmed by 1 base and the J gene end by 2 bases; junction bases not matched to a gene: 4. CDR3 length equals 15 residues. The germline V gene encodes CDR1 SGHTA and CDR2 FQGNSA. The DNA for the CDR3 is TGTGCCAGCAGCTTAGGGGGGGGACCTCAAGAGACCCAGTACTTC. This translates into CASSLGGGPQETQYF.

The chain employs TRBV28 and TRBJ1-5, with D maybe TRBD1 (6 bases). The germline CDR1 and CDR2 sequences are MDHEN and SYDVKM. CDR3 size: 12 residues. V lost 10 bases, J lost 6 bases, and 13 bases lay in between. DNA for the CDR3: TGTGCCACCAGGGGCGTGGGTCAGCCCCAGCATTTT. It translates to CATRGVGQPQHF.

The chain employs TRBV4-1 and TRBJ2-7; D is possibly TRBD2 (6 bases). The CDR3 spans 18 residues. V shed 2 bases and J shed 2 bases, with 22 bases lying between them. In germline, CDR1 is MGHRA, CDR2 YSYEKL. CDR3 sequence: CASSQNTGSGSRAYEQYF. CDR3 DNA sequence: TGCGCCAGCAGCCAAAACACCGGTAGCGGAAGCAGGGCCTACGAGCAGTACTTC.

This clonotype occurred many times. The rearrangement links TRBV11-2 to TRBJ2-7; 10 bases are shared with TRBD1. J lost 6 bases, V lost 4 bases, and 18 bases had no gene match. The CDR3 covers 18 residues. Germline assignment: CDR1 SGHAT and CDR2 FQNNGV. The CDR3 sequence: CASSSLYVLGQGVVEQYF. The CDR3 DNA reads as TGTGCCAGCAGCTCCCTCTACGTTCTCGGACAGGGGGTTGTCGAGCAGTACTTC.

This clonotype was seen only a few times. For the CDR3, the DNA is TGTGCCAGCAGCGAACAAGAGACCCAGTACTTC. This sequence encodes CASSEQETQYF. This chain joins TRBV7-2 and TRBJ2-1; D ambiguous. The J call may not be correct, given that the DNA end is closer to TRBJ2-5. CDR1 is SGHTA, CDR2 FQGNSA, per germline. The CDR3 contains 11 residues.

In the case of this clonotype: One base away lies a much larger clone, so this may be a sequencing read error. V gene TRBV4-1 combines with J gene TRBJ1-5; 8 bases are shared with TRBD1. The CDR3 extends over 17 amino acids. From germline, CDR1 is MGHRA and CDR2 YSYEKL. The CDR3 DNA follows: TGCGCCAGCAGTCGTGGACAGGGTCAAGATAGCAATCAGCCCCAGAATTTT. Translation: CASSRGQGQDSNQPQNF.

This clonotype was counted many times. The CDR3 sequence: CATSDHLTGTDTQYF. The DNA for the CDR3 is TGTGCCACCAGTGACCATCTGACTGGCACAGATACGCAGTATTTT. This chain joins TRBV24-1 and TRBJ2-3; D is unclear. This CDR3 has 15 amino acids. Germline V gene sequence: CDR1 KGHDR, CDR2 SFDVKD. Trimming pared 4 bases from V and 1 base from J, leaving 11 bases between.

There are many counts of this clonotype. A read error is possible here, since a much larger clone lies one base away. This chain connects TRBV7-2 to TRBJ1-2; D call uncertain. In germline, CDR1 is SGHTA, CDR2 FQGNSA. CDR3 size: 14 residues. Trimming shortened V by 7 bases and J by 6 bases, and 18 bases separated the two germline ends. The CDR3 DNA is TGTGCCAGCAACTCATATGACACCCAGGATGGCTACACCTTC. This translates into CASNSYDTQDGYTF.

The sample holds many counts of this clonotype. This CDR3 reads CASSGRGRQPKGETQYF. The CDR3 nucleotides are TGTGCCAGCAGCGGAAGAGGTCGTCAGCCCAAAGGAGAGACCCAGTACTTC. This chain connects TRBV11-2 to TRBJ2-5, with D uncertain. V dropped 5 bases and J dropped 4 bases, with 23 bases sitting between them. CDR1 is SGHAT and CDR2 is FQNNGV in the germline V gene. The CDR3 consists of 17 residues. Variable domain in full (rest from reference TRBV11-2 and TRBJ2-5): EAGVAQSPRYKIIEKRQSVAFWCNPISGHATLYWYQQILGQGPKLLIQFQNNGVVDDSQLPKDRFSAERLKGVDSTLKIQPAKLEDSAVYLCASSGRGRQPKGETQYFGPGTRLLVL.

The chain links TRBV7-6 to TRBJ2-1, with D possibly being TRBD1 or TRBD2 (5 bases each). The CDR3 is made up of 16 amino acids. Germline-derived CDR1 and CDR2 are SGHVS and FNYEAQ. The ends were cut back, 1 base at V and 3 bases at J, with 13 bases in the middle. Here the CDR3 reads CASSLDPGGVYNEQFF. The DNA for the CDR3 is TGTGCCAGCAGCTTAGATCCTGGGGGAGTCTACAATGAGCAGTTCTTC.

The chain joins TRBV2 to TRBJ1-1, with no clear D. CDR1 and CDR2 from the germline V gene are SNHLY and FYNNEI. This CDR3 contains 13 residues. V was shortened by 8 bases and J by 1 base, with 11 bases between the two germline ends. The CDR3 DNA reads TGTGCCAGCTCAATGGACGCGAACACTGAAGCTTTCTTT. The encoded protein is CASSMDANTEAFF.

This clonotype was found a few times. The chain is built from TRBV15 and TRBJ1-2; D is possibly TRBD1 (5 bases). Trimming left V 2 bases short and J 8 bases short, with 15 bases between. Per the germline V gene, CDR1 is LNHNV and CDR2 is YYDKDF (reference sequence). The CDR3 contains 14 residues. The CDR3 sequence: CATSRSGRGEGYTF. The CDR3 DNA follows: TGTGCCACCAGCAGATCAGGGAGGGGAGAGGGCTACACCTTC.

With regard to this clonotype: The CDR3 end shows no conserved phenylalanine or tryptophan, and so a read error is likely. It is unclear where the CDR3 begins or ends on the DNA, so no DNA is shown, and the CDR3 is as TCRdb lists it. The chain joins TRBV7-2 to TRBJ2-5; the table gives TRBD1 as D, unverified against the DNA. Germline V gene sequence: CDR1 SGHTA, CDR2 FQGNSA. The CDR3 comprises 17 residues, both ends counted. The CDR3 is CASSSYRDTGYGYTFGS.

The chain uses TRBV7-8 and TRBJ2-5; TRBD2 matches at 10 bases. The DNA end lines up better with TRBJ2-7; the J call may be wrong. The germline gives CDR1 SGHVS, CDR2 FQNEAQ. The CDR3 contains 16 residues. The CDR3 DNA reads TGTGCCAGCAGCGCCCTGGGACTAGCGAGTAGATCCGAGCAGTACTTC. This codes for CASSALGLASRSEQYF.

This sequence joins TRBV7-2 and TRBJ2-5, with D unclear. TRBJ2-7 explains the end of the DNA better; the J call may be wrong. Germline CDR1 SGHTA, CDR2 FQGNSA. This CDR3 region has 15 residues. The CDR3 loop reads CASSLYPGHTYEQYF. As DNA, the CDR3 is TGTGCCAGCAGCTTATATCCCGGCCATACCTACGAGCAGTACTTC.

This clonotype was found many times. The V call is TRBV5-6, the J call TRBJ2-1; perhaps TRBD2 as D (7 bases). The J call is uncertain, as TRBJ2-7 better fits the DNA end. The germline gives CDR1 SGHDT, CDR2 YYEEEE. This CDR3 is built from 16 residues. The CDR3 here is CASSPWGGPPYNEQYF. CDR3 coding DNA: TGTGCCAGCAGCCCCTGGGGGGGCCCGCCCTACAATGAGCAGTACTTC.

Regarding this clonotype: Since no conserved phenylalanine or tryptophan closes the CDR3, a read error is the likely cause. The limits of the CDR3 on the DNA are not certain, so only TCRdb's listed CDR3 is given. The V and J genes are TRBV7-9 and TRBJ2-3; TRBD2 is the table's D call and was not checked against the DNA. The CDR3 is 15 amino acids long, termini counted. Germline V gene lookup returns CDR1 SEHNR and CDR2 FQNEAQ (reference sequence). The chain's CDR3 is CASSSGTHNEQFFGP.

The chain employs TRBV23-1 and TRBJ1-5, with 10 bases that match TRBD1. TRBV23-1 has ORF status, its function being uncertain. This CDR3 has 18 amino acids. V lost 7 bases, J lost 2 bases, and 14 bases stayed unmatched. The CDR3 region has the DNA TGCGCCAGCAAACGTCCTGCACTTGGACAGGGGGGCAATCAGCCCCAGCATTTT. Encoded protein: CASKRPALGQGGNQPQHF.